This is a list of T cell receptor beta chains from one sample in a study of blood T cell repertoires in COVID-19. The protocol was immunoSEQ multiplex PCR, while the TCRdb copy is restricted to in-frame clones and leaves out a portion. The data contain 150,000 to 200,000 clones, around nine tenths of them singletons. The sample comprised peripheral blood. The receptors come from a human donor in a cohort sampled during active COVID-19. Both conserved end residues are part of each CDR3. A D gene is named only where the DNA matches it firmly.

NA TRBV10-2 CASSIGSDTDTQYF
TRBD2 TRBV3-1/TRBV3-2 CASSQEGTIHTDTQYF
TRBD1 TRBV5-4 CASSEGQGGSYNEQFF
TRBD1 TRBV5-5 CASSLRQGTSKTQYF
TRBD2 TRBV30 CAWSPLAGRTDTQYF
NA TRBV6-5 CASSYTNSGQTYGYTF
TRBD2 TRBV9 CASSVGGSGPQETQYF
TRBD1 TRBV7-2 CASSPFGPPGGQYF
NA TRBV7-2 CASSPRGWVSEQYF
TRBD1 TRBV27 CASSATGYPLHF
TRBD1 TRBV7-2 CASSSDRVNTEAFF
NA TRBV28 CASSNRIRGFIGNQPQHF
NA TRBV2 CASSEFARGSYEQYF
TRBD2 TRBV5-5 CASSLAGAGANEQFF
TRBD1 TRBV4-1 CASSLSQGAVTEAFF
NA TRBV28 CASSRTSGPRGGYTF
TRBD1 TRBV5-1 CASNPTGGIWETQYF
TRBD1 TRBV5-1 CASSPTGDTEAFF
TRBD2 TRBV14 CASSRGSSGVYNEQFF
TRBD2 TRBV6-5 CASSYGGLASDTQYF
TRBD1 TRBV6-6 CASSRLQGANEKLFF
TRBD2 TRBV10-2 CASRGLAMETQYF
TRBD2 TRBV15 CATMQSGRPKNIQYF
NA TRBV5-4 CASSGGGVVSDYGYTF
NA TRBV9 CASSVAGSSDTDTQYF
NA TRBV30 CAWSAGRQDEQYF
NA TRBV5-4 CASSLEYGNTEAFF
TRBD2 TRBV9 CASSPTSGLQETQYF
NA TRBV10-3 CAISGSTEAREQFF
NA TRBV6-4 CASSPPADCTDTQYF
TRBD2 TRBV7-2 CASSTSGAGGRATDTQYF
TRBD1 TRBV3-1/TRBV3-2 CASSPQTGMGYEQYF
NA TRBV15 CATSRDGLNAAQYF
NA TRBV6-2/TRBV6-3 CASSSYTGGYAPQHF
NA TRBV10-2 CASSESTLSVTQYF
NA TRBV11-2 CASSLVIGPGLQETQYF
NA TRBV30 CAWSAWEGTGSPLHF
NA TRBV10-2 CASRRVGLNTEAFF
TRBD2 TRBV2 CASSYTSGGYNEQFF
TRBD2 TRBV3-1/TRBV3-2 CASSQTSGKETQYF
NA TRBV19 CASSISDRTLNTEAFF
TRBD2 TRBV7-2 CASSLAGGSVSEQYF
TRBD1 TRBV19 CAARDRTYNEQFF
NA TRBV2 CASSETGLGYNEQFF
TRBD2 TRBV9 CASSPLAGVSTGELFF
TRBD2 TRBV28 CASSLPRGDVGWTSGTDTQYF
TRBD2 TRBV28 CASSPRTSSHFYEQYF
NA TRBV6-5 CASSPEWENIQYF
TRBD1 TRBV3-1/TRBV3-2 CASSQVKGAAYEQYF
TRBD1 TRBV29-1 CSGRTGPPDTQYF